Each of the 25 T cell receptor beta chains below was sequenced from the same sample in a study of monozygotic twins with inflammatory bowel disease. TCRdb re-called the 5' RACE reads and catalogs CDR3 proteins one per entry, DNA excluded. The sample table sets out fewer than 400,000 distinct CDR3 sequences. Sequencing used blood. The receptors come from a human donor with ulcerative colitis or Crohn's disease, or a healthy co-twin of an affected twin (not recorded which).

V is TRBV7-8 and J is TRBJ2-3. Germline lookup yields CDR1 SGHVS and CDR2 FQNEAQ. This CDR3 has 13 residues. The CDR3 loop reads CASSSNTADTQYF.

V and J are TRBV9 and TRBJ1-2. The germline V gene encodes CDR1 SGDLS and CDR2 YYNGEE. CDR3 length: 11 amino acids. CDR3 amino acids: CASSAGSGYTF.

The chain links TRBV12-3 or TRBV12-4 to TRBJ2-1; with no DNA, the TCRdb D assignment of TRBD2 cannot be verified. The CDR3 is 13 residues long. This CDR3 reads CASSPSGSGEQFF.

The gene calls are TRBV5-4 and TRBJ2-6. The CDR3 covers 19 residues. The germline gives CDR1 SGHNT, CDR2 YYREEE (reference sequence). The CDR3 spells CASSLDAIRSLSGANVLTF.

The rearrangement uses TRBV29-1 and TRBJ1-2; TCRdb's D call, TRBD1, is unchecked because there is no DNA. The CDR3 extends over 13 amino acids. Germline values: CDR1 SQVTM, CDR2 ANQGSEA. The CDR3 loop reads CSVPDRKNYGYTF. Filled out from reference TRBV29-1 and TRBJ1-2, the complete variable domain reads SAVISQKPSRDICQRGTSLTIQCQVDSQVTMMFWYRQQPGQSLTLIATANQGSEATYESGFVIDKFPISRPNLTFSTLTVSNMSPEDSSIYLCSVPDRKNYGYTFGSGTRLTVV.

The rearrangement uses TRBV9 and TRBJ2-2. CDR1 and CDR2 (germline): SGDLS, YYNGEE. The CDR3 length is 15 residues. CDR3 sequence reads: CASSVASSIGGELFF.

The chain uses TRBV9 and TRBJ2-7. Germline V lookup: CDR1 SGDLS, CDR2 YYNGEE. The CDR3 sequence is 13 residues long. CDR3 sequence: CASSVHGRDEQYF. The full variable domain, completed using reference TRBV9 and TRBJ2-7, is DSGVTQTPKHLITATGQRVTLRCSPRSGDLSVYWYQQSLDQGLQFLIQYYNGEERAKGNILERFSAQQFPDLHSELNLSSLELGDSALYFCASSVHGRDEQYFGPGTRLTVT.

The chain combines TRBV19 with TRBJ1-2; TCRdb outputs TRBD1, but without DNA this stays unchecked. The V gene's germline CDR1 is LNHDA and CDR2 SQIVND (reference sequence). This CDR3 has 13 residues. This CDR3 reads CASTRTALYGYTF.

The V gene is TRBV6-1, the J gene TRBJ2-2; TCRdb outputs TRBD1, but without DNA this stays unchecked. This CDR3 has 14 residues. Germline CDR1 MNHNS, CDR2 SASEGT. The CDR3 reads CASRIRGNTGELFF.

This chain links TRBV7-2 with TRBJ1-1. This CDR3 contains 12 residues. Germline-derived CDR1 and CDR2 are SGHTA and FQGNSA. Here the CDR3 reads CASSWGRTEAFF.

V gene TRBV5-5 combines with J gene TRBJ1-6. Germline assignment: CDR1 SGHKS and CDR2 YYEKEE (reference sequence). The CDR3 is made up of 14 amino acids. Here the CDR3 reads CASTIHLANSPLHF.

The chain uses TRBV30 and TRBJ1-6. Germline V gene sequence: CDR1 GTSNPN, CDR2 SVGIG (reference sequence). The CDR3 sequence is 15 residues long. CDR3 sequence reads: CAWSGQSSYNSPLHF. Combining the CDR3 with reference TRBV30 and TRBJ1-6 gives the whole variable domain SQTIHQWPATLVQPVGSPLSLECTVEGTSNPNLYWYRQAAGRGLQLLFYSVGIGQISSEVPQNLSASRPQDRQFILSSKKLLLSDSGFYLCAWSGQSSYNSPLHFGNGTRLTVT.

The chain recombines TRBV12-3 or TRBV12-4 with TRBJ1-5. The CDR3 runs 15 residues. This CDR3 reads CASSLIGPINQPQHF.

CDR3: CAWSVNGAQGSYEQYF. V and J are TRBV30 and TRBJ2-7; no DNA is available, so the TRBD2 call from TCRdb remains unchecked. This CDR3 is built from 16 residues. The V gene's germline CDR1 is GTSNPN and CDR2 SVGIG (reference sequence).

The rearrangement links TRBV7-9 to TRBJ1-5; with no DNA, the TCRdb D assignment of TRBD1 cannot be verified. The CDR3 extends over 17 amino acids. The germline V gene encodes CDR1 SEHNR and CDR2 FQNEAQ (reference sequence). The CDR3 protein is CASSSWTGGLGNQPQHF.

V usage is TRBV4-3 and J usage is TRBJ1-5; the TCRdb call, TRBD1, lacks DNA for checking. The CDR3 has 16 amino acids. Germline V lookup: CDR1 LGHNA, CDR2 YSLEER. This CDR3 reads CASSQDGQVGNQPQHF.

This chain uses TRBV5-1 with TRBJ1-1. This CDR3 contains 17 residues. In germline, CDR1 is SGHRS, CDR2 YFSETQ. The CDR3 spells CASSLRGGEKRYDEAFF.

The V and J genes are TRBV4-3 and TRBJ2-1; TCRdb's D call of TRBD1 is untestable without DNA. Germline CDR1 reads LGHNA; CDR2 reads YSLEER. CDR3 size: 17 residues. The CDR3 sequence: CASSRHDGTARGNEQFF.

The chain uses TRBV21-1 and TRBJ2-7; with no DNA, the TCRdb D assignment of TRBD2 cannot be verified. TRBV21-1 is termed a pseudogene. The CDR3 is 15 amino acids. CDR3 sequence reads: CASSMVGTSVYEQYF.

The rearrangement uses TRBV12-3 or TRBV12-4 and TRBJ1-3; lacking DNA, the TRBD1 call made by TCRdb goes unchecked. The CDR3 contains 13 residues. The CDR3 sequence: CASETGQGNTIYF.

J is TRBJ2-1 and V is TRBV6-1; TCRdb lists TRBD1, though no DNA is available to test this call. The CDR3 covers 15 residues. From germline, CDR1 is MNHNS and CDR2 SASEGT. CDR3: CASSVDRDPYNEQFF.

The V call is TRBV7-3, the J call TRBJ2-3; the TCRdb call, TRBD1, lacks DNA for checking. CDR3 size: 15 residues. Germline loops: CDR1 SGHTA, CDR2 FQGTGA. CDR3 amino acids: CASSRGWTGTDTQYF.

The chain couples TRBV6-2 or TRBV6-3 to TRBJ2-7; the D call from TCRdb, TRBD1, cannot be confirmed without DNA. The CDR3 loop spans 18 amino acids. The germline V gene has CDR1 MNHEY and CDR2 SVGEGT. CDR3 sequence reads: CASSYLLLGDSLSYEQYF.

The chain employs TRBV19 and TRBJ2-5; TCRdb reports TRBD1, a call that lacks DNA to check it against. The CDR3 spans 15 residues. Germline CDR1 LNHDA, CDR2 SQIVND (reference sequence). CDR3 sequence: CASTSNTGFGETQYF.

The chain carries TRBV6-5 and TRBJ1-2. Germline-derived CDR1 and CDR2 are MNHEY and SVGAGI. The CDR3 is 14 amino acids. CDR3 protein: CASSYDSRSYGYTF.